What follows are 18 T cell receptor beta chains derived from one specimen sequenced in a study of blood T cells in healthy people across ages. A second about 6 to 12 cycle PCR used barcoded and J-beta primers. MiXCR, run by TCRdb on the 5' RACE reads, gives a single entry per CDR3 protein. The sample consists of 650,000 to 1,000,000 distinct CDR3 sequences, about 36% of them appearing once. Specimen: blood. Every receptor here comes from a man aged 18 to 29 in good health.

This clonotype was detected only a few times. The chain recombines TRBV20-1 with TRBJ1-5, with D perhaps matching TRBD1 (6 bases). This CDR3 region has 14 residues. The V end was cut by 6 bases, the J end by 7 bases, with 19 bases between. Germline V gene data show CDR1 as DFQATT and CDR2 as SNEGSKA (reference sequence). CDR3 sequence (DNA): TGCAGTGCCGGGGGCGCGGCAGGATCCCAGCCCCAGCATTTT. Protein sequence: CSAGGAAGSQPQHF.

The rearrangement joins TRBV6-2 or TRBV6-3 to TRBJ2-7; D possibly corresponds to TRBD2 (5 bases). The germline V gene encodes CDR1 MNHEY and CDR2 SVGEGT. The CDR3 loop spans 13 amino acids. Trimming left V 7 bases short and J 3 bases short, with 13 bases between. CDR3 sequence (DNA): TGTGCCAGCACGAGAGGGTCTGGCTACGAGCAGTACTTC. This sequence encodes CASTRGSGYEQYF.

A few counts support this clonotype. CDR3 region: CASSGGIRLHF. The CDR3 coding sequence is TGTGCCAGCAGTGGTGGGATCCGGCTGCATTTT. The gene calls are TRBV12-3 or TRBV12-4 and TRBJ1-5; unclear D gene. This CDR3 has 11 residues. V lost 5 bases, J lost 15 bases, and 14 bases lay in between.

This sequence joins TRBV4-3 and TRBJ2-1; D unclear. Germline V gene lookup returns CDR1 LGHNA and CDR2 YSLEER. This CDR3 spans 13 amino acids. V was trimmed by 0 bases and J by 8 bases, leaving 8 bases between them. CDR3 bases: TGCGCCAGCAGCCAAGACATCGTCTATGAGCAGTTCTTC. It translates to CASSQDIVYEQFF.

This clonotype was counted ten times or more. The rearrangement joins TRBV7-2 to TRBJ2-7; a weak D match, TRBD2 (6 bases). V gave up 2 bases and J gave up 0 bases, with 14 bases separating them. CDR1 and CDR2 (germline): SGHTA, FQGNSA. The CDR3 is 16 residues long. The CDR3 is CASSLSGGTVSYEQYF. The CDR3 coding sequence is TGTGCCAGCAGCTTATCGGGCGGGACCGTCTCCTACGAGCAGTACTTC.

This clonotype was found once. The genes are TRBV7-8 and TRBJ1-4; 8 bases align to TRBD1. CDR3 length equals 15 residues. The V segment lost 1 base and the J segment 8 bases; nucleotides outside the gene matches: 6. The germline CDR1 and CDR2 sequences are SGHVS and FQNEAQ. The CDR3 DNA reads TGTGCCAGCAGCTTAGGGACAGGGAGGGACGAAAAACTGTTTTTT. It specifies CASSLGTGRDEKLFF.

This clonotype was counted ten times or more. V is TRBV12-3 or TRBV12-4 and J is TRBJ1-2; 9 bases line up with TRBD1. CDR3 size: 12 residues. Unmatched junction bases numbered 1, after V lost 4 bases and J lost 7 bases. The CDR3 sequence: CASSWTGVGYTF. For the CDR3, the DNA is TGTGCCAGCAGTTGGACAGGGGTTGGCTACACCTTC.

This clonotype has a single count. This sequence joins TRBV12-3 or TRBV12-4 and TRBJ1-4; 12 bases map to TRBD1. This CDR3 has 16 amino acids. Germline trimming cut 7 bases from V and 11 bases from J; bases unmatched to any gene: 14. The CDR3 loop is CASNLYGGQGAGKLFF. In nucleotides, the CDR3 is TGTGCCAGCAACCTCTACGGGGGACAGGGGGCCGGGAAACTGTTTTTT.

V gene TRBV20-1 combines with J gene TRBJ2-3; TRBD1 matches at 8 bases. The germline gives CDR1 DFQATT, CDR2 SNEGSKA (reference sequence). Unmatched junction bases numbered 7, after V lost 6 bases and J lost 2 bases. This CDR3 region has 14 residues. In nucleotides, the CDR3 is TGCAGTGCCCCCGGACAGGGCCACACAGATACGCAGTATTTT. Amino acids: CSAPGQGHTDTQYF.

The chain employs TRBV6-5 and TRBJ2-2, with 9 bases aligning to TRBD2. There are 14 residues in the CDR3. Germline V gene lookup returns CDR1 MNHEY and CDR2 SVGAGI. With V trimmed by 8 bases and J by 6 bases, 7 bases remained unmatched. CDR3 region: CASGVAGVSGELFF. The CDR3 DNA reads TGTGCCAGCGGGGTAGCGGGAGTCTCCGGGGAGCTGTTTTTT.

This clonotype showed up many times. This chain joins TRBV28 and TRBJ2-4; the match to TRBD2 covers 13 bases. CDR1 and CDR2 (germline): MDHEN, SYDVKM. Unmatched junction bases numbered 11, after V lost 5 bases and J lost 7 bases. This CDR3 comprises 17 residues. The CDR3 DNA reads as TGTGCCAGCAGTCTCCAAACTAGCGGGGGGGCCTGGAACATTCAGTACTTC. It yields the protein CASSLQTSGGAWNIQYF.

This clonotype showed up just a few times. The chain has TRBV5-6 and TRBJ1-1; 7 bases are shared with TRBD1. J was trimmed by 2 bases and V by 4 bases; bases with no gene match: 17. CDR1 and CDR2 from the germline V gene are SGHDT and YYEEEE. The CDR3 consists of 18 residues. The CDR3 nucleotides are TGTGCCAGCAGCCCCCCCATTTTGGTGGGGACAGTCAACACTGAAGCTTTCTTT. Translation gives CASSPPILVGTVNTEAFF.

Of note for this clonotype: The junction and the germline gene differ at one end; a read error may be behind it. CDR3 bases: TGTGCCATCAAGGGGACAGCTAGCACAGATGCGCAGTATTTT. Protein product: CAIKGTASTDAQYF. The chain is built from TRBV10-3 and TRBJ2-3; 7 nucleotides agree with TRBD1. Germline assignment: CDR1 ENHRY and CDR2 SYGVKD. The CDR3 runs to 14 residues.

This clonotype was found once. The V and J genes are TRBV7-9 and TRBJ1-5; TRBD1 is a possible D gene (5 bases). V lost 7 bases to trimming and J lost 0 bases, with 10 bases between them. The CDR3 has 14 amino acids. Germline V gene lookup returns CDR1 SEHNR and CDR2 FQNEAQ (reference sequence). Here the CDR3 reads CASTRGDSNQPQHF. CDR3 DNA: TGTGCCAGCACCCGAGGGGATAGCAATCAGCCCCAGCATTTT.

J is TRBJ2-5 and V is TRBV2, with a tentative D call TRBD1 (5 bases). Judging by the DNA end, TRBJ2-7 fits better; the J call may be wrong. CDR3 length equals 13 residues. From germline, CDR1 is SNHLY and CDR2 FYNNEI. CDR3 loop: CASSEGREVEQYF. The CDR3 DNA sequence: TGTGCCAGCAGTGAGGGCAGGGAAGTCGAGCAGTACTTC.

This chain connects TRBV30 to TRBJ2-3, with 9 bases aligning to TRBD2. The germline V gene has CDR1 GTSNPN and CDR2 SVGIG (reference sequence). This CDR3 region has 14 residues. V lost 4 bases, J lost 4 bases, and 6 bases stayed unmatched. The CDR3 sequence is CAWNRAGGPDTQYF. CDR3 DNA sequence: TGTGCCTGGAATAGGGCGGGGGGGCCAGATACGCAGTATTTT.

V and J are TRBV18 and TRBJ1-5; 8 bases map to TRBD1. Looked up from germline, CDR1 is KGHSH and CDR2 is LQKENI. The V and J ends lost 4 bases and 0 bases, in that order; junction bases with no gene match: 11. This CDR3 contains 18 residues. As DNA, the CDR3 is TGTGCCAGCTCACTGGGACAGGCCGAGGTGCATAGCAATCAGCCCCAGCATTTT. It translates to CASSLGQAEVHSNQPQHF.

In its sample, this clonotype was seen a few times. As DNA, the CDR3 is TGTGCCAGCAGTGGGGACAGGGGTACCACAGGCTACACCTTC. It yields the protein CASSGDRGTTGYTF. The V call is TRBV2, the J call TRBJ1-2; TRBD1 agrees at 10 bases. This CDR3 comprises 14 residues. Germline V lookup: CDR1 SNHLY, CDR2 FYNNEI. After removal of 4 bases from V and 8 bases from J, the junction contained 7 bases not matched to a gene.